One and the same sample provided the 21 T cell receptor beta chains below, sequenced in a study of shared clonotypes between healthy human individuals (dated by TCRdb to 2019 to 2021). Library generation was performed with the immunoSEQ multiplex PCR assay. The clones in this table, taken by TCRdb from immuneACCESS, are in-frame only. Not every clone is retained; where verified, under half of the shortfall comes from an unresolved V gene, and the cause of the rest is unknown. Counted in this sample were approximately 1.5 million clones; around 98.5% of them appeared once. Jointly, the top ten make up under 0.45% of the sample. Specimen: naive CD4+ T cells sorted from blood. Explained via the paper, the cell subset or site label denotes: CD45RA+ positively selected. These TCRs come from a man younger than 40 in good health.

The table lists this clone with a count of one. The rearrangement joins TRBV11-2 to TRBJ2-3, with D possibly TRBD1 on 6 matching bases. CDR3 length equals 17 residues. Germline CDR1 reads SGHAT; CDR2 reads FQNNGV. V lost 3 bases to trimming and J lost 2 bases, with 18 bases between them. CDR3 protein: CASSFILERGFTDTQYF. The CDR3 nucleotides are TGTGCCAGCAGCTTTATACTAGAGAGGGGGTTCACAGATACGCAGTATTTT.

The chain joins TRBV7-2 to TRBJ1-1; no clear D gene. Germline V gene sequence: CDR1 SGHTA, CDR2 FQGNSA. Trimming took off 2 bases at V and 3 bases at J, with 10 bases between the two ends. The CDR3 runs to 14 residues. The CDR3 protein is CASSLIGGYTEAFF. The CDR3 DNA follows: TGTGCCAGCAGCTTAATTGGAGGTTACACTGAAGCTTTCTTT.

As regards this clone: Distinct nucleotide sequences in the sample also encode this CDR3. The chain joins TRBV7-2 to TRBJ2-7; no clear D gene. Germline lookup yields CDR1 SGHTA and CDR2 FQGNSA. V was pared by 1 base and J by 2 bases, with 6 bases between. This CDR3 is 13 amino acids long. Written as DNA, the CDR3 is TGTGCCAGCAGCTTAGTGCCGACCTACGAGCAGTACTTC. Translation: CASSLVPTYEQYF.

This clone was observed once. The chain uses TRBV6-4 and TRBJ2-4; 10 bases align to TRBD1. The V segment lost 5 bases and the J segment 4 bases; nucleotides outside the gene matches: 5. This CDR3 is 15 amino acids long. The germline CDR1 and CDR2 sequences are MRHNA and SNTAGT. In DNA form, the CDR3 reads TGTGCCAGCAGTCCGGGACAGGGGACAAAAAACATTCAGTACTTC. It specifies CASSPGQGTKNIQYF.

The CDR3 region is CASSVALGQPRGDTQYF. CDR3 sequence (DNA): TGTGCCAGCAGCGTAGCTCTTGGTCAACCAAGGGGGGATACGCAGTATTTT. The chain links TRBV9 to TRBJ2-3; maybe TRBD1 (6 bases). The V end was cut by 0 bases, the J end by 6 bases, with 20 bases between. CDR1 SGDLS and CDR2 YYNGEE come from the germline V gene. The CDR3 is 17 residues long.

The chain links TRBV27 to TRBJ2-7; perhaps TRBD1 as D (5 bases). Germline CDR1 is MNHEY and CDR2 is SMNVEV (reference sequence). The CDR3 has 17 amino acids. The ends were cut back, 6 bases at V and 2 bases at J, with 23 bases in the middle. In DNA, the CDR3 is TGTGCCAGCAGGAACCCTTTTGCAGGGAAACTAACCTACGAGCAGTACTTC. This gives the protein CASRNPFAGKLTYEQYF.

This clone was detected only once. The chain is built from TRBV19 and TRBJ2-1; 9 nucleotides align to TRBD2. The CDR3 spans 13 residues. With 8 bases clipped from V and 10 bases from J, the junction kept 9 bases outside the gene matches. Germline loops: CDR1 LNHDA, CDR2 SQIVND (reference sequence). The CDR3: CASGLAGQREQFF. The CDR3 DNA reads TGTGCCAGTGGTCTAGCGGGACAGAGGGAGCAGTTCTTC.

The chain carries TRBV9 and TRBJ2-1, with TRBD1 identical over 8 bases. CDR3 length: 16 residues. CDR1 SGDLS and CDR2 YYNGEE come from the germline V gene. The J segment lost 7 bases and the V segment lost 0 bases, leaving 9 bases of the junction unmatched. The CDR3 loop reads CASSVAPGRGLNEQFF. Written as DNA, the CDR3 is TGTGCCAGCAGCGTAGCTCCGGGCAGGGGGCTAAATGAGCAGTTCTTC. Variable domain in full (rest from reference TRBV9 and TRBJ2-1): DSGVTQTPKHLITATGQRVTLRCSPRSGDLSVYWYQQSLDQGLQFLIQYYNGEERAKGNILERFSAQQFPDLHSELNLSSLELGDSALYFCASSVAPGRGLNEQFFGPGTRLTVL.

This clone was picked up one time. CDR3 in amino acids: CASSSEGAHNYGYTF. The DNA for the CDR3 is TGTGCCAGCAGTTCCGAGGGGGCACACAACTATGGCTACACCTTC. V usage is TRBV28 and J usage is TRBJ1-2, with 7 bases fitting TRBD1. Germline-derived CDR1 and CDR2 are MDHEN and SYDVKM. The CDR3 sequence is 15 residues long. V shed 4 bases and J 2 bases; nucleotides not matched to a gene: 7.

This chain uses TRBV7-3 with TRBJ1-1; D ambiguous. Germline assignment: CDR1 SGHTA and CDR2 FQGTGA. V lost 5 bases to trimming and J lost 5 bases, with 15 bases between them. The CDR3 is made up of 14 amino acids. CDR3 sequence (DNA): TGTGCCAGCAGCCTCGGTGGCGGAGCAACTGAAGCTTTCTTT. Translated, it gives CASSLGGGATEAFF.

The sample holds one count of this clone. The chain uses TRBV13 and TRBJ2-7; D gene unclear. The V gene lost 0 bases and the J gene lost 4 bases, with 10 bases spanning the gap. Germline loops: CDR1 PRHDT, CDR2 FYEKMQ (reference sequence). This CDR3 comprises 14 residues. The CDR3 bases are TGTGCCAGCAGCTTAGGGTCTAGAGTGTACGAGCAGTACTTC. Its translation is CASSLGSRVYEQYF.

This clone appeared a single time. The rearrangement links TRBV27 to TRBJ1-1, with D perhaps matching TRBD1 (6 bases). V lost 4 bases to trimming and J lost 0 bases, with 21 bases between them. The CDR3 consists of 18 residues. Germline CDR1 and CDR2: MNHEY and SMNVEV (reference sequence). Written as DNA, the CDR3 is TGTGCCAGCAGTTCGGGCTCGGGAAGGAGGGGGATGAACACTGAAGCTTTCTTT. Translated, it gives CASSSGSGRRGMNTEAFF.

This sequence joins TRBV19 and TRBJ2-4; D gene uncertain. V lost 5 bases and J lost 1, with 9 bases in between. The V gene's germline CDR1 is LNHDA and CDR2 SQIVND (reference sequence). The CDR3 length is 14 residues. Here the CDR3 reads CASSQPAAKNIQYF. CDR3 bases: TGTGCCAGTAGTCAACCGGCGGCCAAAAACATTCAGTACTTC.

The rearrangement links TRBV29-1 to TRBJ2-2, with 7 bases aligning to TRBD1. Germline V lookup: CDR1 SQVTM, CDR2 ANQGSEA. The junction had 12 bases not matched to a gene; V was cut back by 7 bases and J by 7 bases. The CDR3 runs 14 residues. The chain's CDR3 is CSGQRDSGYGELFF. The CDR3 DNA is TGCAGCGGGCAAAGGGACAGCGGCTACGGGGAGCTGTTTTTT.

A single count supports this clone. The V gene is TRBV7-2, the J gene TRBJ2-1; 15 bases match TRBD2. J gave up 8 bases and V 0 bases, and 2 bases lay outside the gene matches. CDR1 is SGHTA and CDR2 is FQGNSA in the germline V gene. CDR3 length: 16 residues. CDR3 in amino acids: CASSLAGLAGGDEQFF. The CDR3, as DNA: TGTGCCAGCAGCTTAGCGGGACTAGCGGGAGGTGATGAGCAGTTCTTC.

The chain carries TRBV18 and TRBJ2-2, with a possible D match to TRBD2 (6 bases). The CDR3 has 14 residues. CDR1 and CDR2 (germline): KGHSH, LQKENI. V dropped 3 bases and J dropped 5 bases, with 10 bases sitting between them. The CDR3, as DNA: TGTGCCAGCTCACCCGTCGGGGGAACCGGGGAGCTGTTTTTT. Translating it yields CASSPVGGTGELFF. Complete variable domain (other parts from reference TRBV18 and TRBJ2-2): NAGVMQNPRHLVRRRGQEARLRCSPMKGHSHVYWYRQLPEEGLKFMVYLQKENIIDESGMPKERFSAEFPKEGPSILRIQQVVRGDSAAYFCASSPVGGTGELFFGEGSRLTVL.

The V call is TRBV20-1, the J call TRBJ2-5; the D is unclear. Germline lookup yields CDR1 DFQATT and CDR2 SNEGSKA (reference sequence). The CDR3 runs to 11 residues. V lost 4 bases and J 2 bases, leaving 5 bases between the germline ends. The CDR3 nucleotides are TGCAGTGCTACCGGGCAAGAGACCCAGTACTTC. It specifies CSATGQETQYF.

The gene calls are TRBV7-9 and TRBJ2-3; a weak D match, TRBD2 (5 bases). The V and J ends lost 3 bases and 4 bases respectively, with 11 bases between them. There are 14 residues in the CDR3. The V gene's germline CDR1 is SEHNR and CDR2 FQNEAQ (reference sequence). The CDR3 loop reads CASSLGEGPDTQYF. The CDR3 DNA reads as TGTGCCAGCAGCTTGGGCGAGGGCCCAGATACGCAGTATTTT.

This chain joins TRBV7-3 and TRBJ2-7, with a weak D call TRBD1 (5 bases). With 1 base removed from V and 3 bases from J, the gap between germline ends came to 13 bases. Germline CDR1 reads SGHTA; CDR2 reads FQGTGA. The CDR3 spans 15 residues. The CDR3 DNA follows: TGTGCCAGCAGCTTAAGAGACAGTGACTTCTACGAGCAGTACTTC. Its translation is CASSLRDSDFYEQYF.

In its sample, this clone was seen once. V usage is TRBV18 and J usage is TRBJ2-7, with TRBD1 matching over 8 bases. Germline CDR1 is KGHSH and CDR2 is LQKENI. After removal of 3 bases from V and 2 bases from J, the junction contained 9 bases not matched to a gene. This CDR3 spans 16 amino acids. CDR3 loop: CASSPGAGTGAYEQYF. DNA of the CDR3: TGTGCCAGCTCACCGGGCGCCGGGACAGGAGCCTACGAGCAGTACTTC.

This chain connects TRBV5-4 to TRBJ2-3, with 7 bases identical to TRBD2. Germline trimming cut 1 base from V and 0 bases from J; bases unmatched to any gene: 2. Germline V gene sequence: CDR1 SGHNT, CDR2 YYREEE (reference sequence). This CDR3 spans 15 amino acids. The CDR3 region is CASSLLAASTDTQYF. The CDR3 DNA sequence: TGTGCCAGCAGCTTGCTAGCGGCTAGCACAGATACGCAGTATTTT.